Below are 21 T cell receptor beta chains sequenced from a single sample in a study of T cells in Graves' hyperthyroidism and ophthalmopathy. RNA transcripts yielded amplified TCR beta CDR3 regions. In the first-round RT-PCR of the TCR CDR3, the HTBI primer set was used. TCRdb reprocessed the multiplex PCR reads via MiXCR and lists one record per CDR3 protein. The sample lists approximately 690,000 distinct CDR3 sequences, roughly 15% occurring once. Source material: blood. These receptors were taken from a woman aged 50 to 60 with Graves' ophthalmopathy.

This chain connects TRBV19 to TRBJ1-1, with unresolved D. V gave up 7 bases and J gave up 0 bases, with 9 bases separating them. The CDR3 contains 13 residues. Germline CDR1 is LNHDA and CDR2 is SQIVND (reference sequence). CDR3 nucleotides: TGTGCCAGTAAAGGTTCCATGAACACTGAAGCTTTCTTT. Encoded protein: CASKGSMNTEAFF.

There are many counts of this clonotype. The chain has TRBV2 and TRBJ1-6, with D possibly matching TRBD1 (5 bases). The CDR3 covers 13 residues. V lost 6 bases, J lost 7 bases, and 10 bases lay in between. In germline, CDR1 is SNHLY, CDR2 FYNNEI. CDR3 DNA sequence: TGTGCCAGCAGGGACAATGCGAATTCACCCCTCCACTTT. Its translation is CASRDNANSPLHF.

This clonotype was observed many times. CDR3 region: CASSSRSDTQYF. The CDR3 nucleotides are TGTGCCAGCAGCTCCAGGTCAGATACGCAGTATTTT. The chain employs TRBV7-9 and TRBJ2-3, with D hard to call. The CDR3 contains 12 residues. The germline V gene has CDR1 SEHNR and CDR2 FQNEAQ (reference sequence). The V end lost 4 bases, the J end lost 4 bases, and 6 bases lay between the germline ends.

The V gene is TRBV30, the J gene TRBJ2-3; 8 nucleotides align to TRBD2. Trimming removed 4 bases from V and 4 bases from J; junction bases left unmatched: 7. Germline CDR1 is GTSNPN and CDR2 is SVGIG (reference sequence). The CDR3 length is 14 residues. The CDR3 protein is CAWKTGLVADTQYF. The CDR3 DNA reads TGTGCCTGGAAAACGGGACTAGTGGCAGATACGCAGTATTTT.

This clonotype was detected a few times. The V call is TRBV30, the J call TRBJ1-1; 9 bases are a match to TRBD1. Germline CDR1 GTSNPN, CDR2 SVGIG (reference sequence). This CDR3 has 15 residues. J was trimmed by 1 base and V by 3 bases; bases with no gene match: 6. The DNA of the CDR3 is TGTGCCTGGAGCCCCGGGACAGGGAGGAACACTGAAGCTTTCTTT. This gives the protein CAWSPGTGRNTEAFF.

This clonotype was observed at least ten times. This chain joins TRBV20-1 and TRBJ2-5, with 9 bases that match TRBD2. The CDR3 loop spans 18 amino acids. Trimming at V came to 2 bases and at J to 0 bases, leaving 13 bases not matched to a gene. Germline V lookup: CDR1 DFQATT, CDR2 SNEGSKA (reference sequence). The CDR3 DNA is TGCAGTGCTAGACCACCGACAGCGGGAGGCTCGTACCAAGAGACCCAGTACTTC. This encodes CSARPPTAGGSYQETQYF.

This clonotype has more than one count but fewer than ten. V and J are TRBV27 and TRBJ1-1; no clear D. Germline CDR1 reads MNHEY; CDR2 reads SMNVEV (reference sequence). The CDR3 runs 14 residues. Trimming removed 2 bases at V and 0 bases at J, with 7 bases between. This CDR3 is CASSLTLMNTEAFF. The CDR3 nucleotides read TGTGCCAGCAGTTTAACCCTCATGAACACTGAAGCTTTCTTT.

This chain uses TRBV24-1 with TRBJ2-5; D possibly matches TRBD1 or TRBD2 (5 bases each). The CDR3 spans 15 residues. V lost 4 bases to trimming and J lost 2 bases, with 13 bases between them. Germline V gene sequence: CDR1 KGHDR, CDR2 SFDVKD. In DNA, the CDR3 is TGTGCCACCAGTGAGTCTCCGGGACGACAAGAGACCCAGTACTTC. Translating gives CATSESPGRQETQYF.

On this clonotype itself: This may come from a read error, since a much larger clone is one base off. The chain uses TRBV4-1 and TRBJ1-1, with D possibly being TRBD1 (6 bases). Germline loops: CDR1 MGHRA, CDR2 YSYEKL. CDR3 length: 16 amino acids. The chain's CDR3 is CASSQGFLDRFDEALF. The CDR3 DNA reads TGCGCCAGCAGCCAAGGGTTTCTCGACAGGTTTGATGAAGCTCTCTTT.

The CDR3 DNA is TGCGCCAGCAGCCAAGAAACAGGGTACTACAATGAGCAGTTCTTC. It yields the protein CASSQETGYYNEQFF. The J gene is TRBJ2-1, the V gene TRBV4-3; D is perhaps TRBD1 (6 bases). V was shortened by 0 bases and J by 3 bases, with 9 bases between the two germline ends. CDR3 length: 15 residues. From germline, CDR1 is LGHNA and CDR2 YSLEER.

This clonotype was recorded a few times. V and J are TRBV20-1 and TRBJ1-1; D ambiguous. In germline, CDR1 is DFQATT, CDR2 SNEGSKA (reference sequence). This CDR3 is 13 amino acids long. Trimming pared 1 base from V and 0 bases from J, leaving 6 bases between. This CDR3 is CSARGLMNTEAFF. The CDR3 nucleotides are TGCAGTGCTAGAGGCTTAATGAACACTGAAGCTTTCTTT.

This clonotype has at least ten counts. This rearrangement joins TRBV2 to TRBJ2-3, with TRBD2 matching over 7 bases. The CDR3 runs to 15 residues. J lost 4 bases, V lost 4 bases, and 8 bases had no gene match. Germline-derived CDR1 and CDR2 are SNHLY and FYNNEI. CDR3: CASSVSGIGADTQYF. CDR3 nucleotide sequence: TGTGCCAGCAGTGTCAGCGGGATAGGTGCAGATACGCAGTATTTT. Full variable domain (outside the CDR3, taken from reference TRBV2 and TRBJ2-3): EPEVTQTPSHQVTQMGQEVILRCVPISNHLYFYWYRQILGQKVEFLVSFYNNEISEKSEIFDDQFSVERPDGSNFTLKIRSTKLEDSAMYFCASSVSGIGADTQYFGPGTRLTVL.

This CDR3 reads CASGLGLGKLVTQYF. Written as DNA, the CDR3 is TGTGCCAGCGGCCTGGGACTAGGGAAGCTGGTTACGCAGTATTTT. This rearrangement joins TRBV6-1 to TRBJ2-3, with TRBD2 identical over 8 bases. The CDR3 length is 15 residues. Germline lookup yields CDR1 MNHNS and CDR2 SASEGT. Trimming at V came to 8 bases and at J to 8 bases, leaving 15 bases not matched to a gene.

This clonotype was counted ten times or more. The chain uses TRBV28 and TRBJ1-2; no clear D. V was cut by 7 bases and J by 5 bases, with 23 bases left in between. Germline lookup yields CDR1 MDHEN and CDR2 SYDVKM. The CDR3 is 16 residues long. The CDR3 spells CASTPVAEYNLYGYTF. The CDR3 DNA sequence: TGTGCCAGCACCCCGGTAGCGGAGTACAATTTGTATGGCTACACCTTC.

The sample holds a few counts of this clonotype. This rearrangement joins TRBV5-1 to TRBJ2-7; 9 bases are shared with TRBD2. V was pared by 4 bases and J by 3 bases, with 11 bases of the junction left unmatched. The CDR3 is 16 residues long. Germline CDR1 reads SGHRS; CDR2 reads YFSETQ. CDR3 DNA sequence: TGCGCCAGCAGCCACCACATAGCGGGAGAGAACTACGAGCAGTACTTC. Its protein is CASSHHIAGENYEQYF.

This clonotype appeared a few times. V and J are TRBV19 and TRBJ2-2, with no clear D. Germline CDR1 and CDR2: LNHDA and SQIVND (reference sequence). V was pared by 7 bases and J by 1 base, with 10 bases between. The CDR3 extends over 14 amino acids. CDR3 bases: TGTGCCAGTACCCCCGTAATGAACACCGGGGAGCTGTTTTTT. Translation: CASTPVMNTGELFF.

This clonotype was seen a few times. CDR3 DNA: TGCAGCTCAGATGGCCTAGCGGGAGGTGGTGAGACCCAGTACTTC. Translation gives CSSDGLAGGGETQYF. This sequence joins TRBV29-1 and TRBJ2-5, with 11 positions matching TRBD2. In germline, CDR1 is SQVTM, CDR2 ANQGSEA. The CDR3 extends over 15 amino acids. With V trimmed by 8 bases and J by 5 bases, 13 bases remained unmatched.

The chain joins TRBV19 to TRBJ1-3, with unresolved D. With 6 bases removed from V and 0 bases from J, the gap between germline ends came to 12 bases. This CDR3 region has 15 residues. Looked up from germline, CDR1 is LNHDA and CDR2 is SQIVND (reference sequence). CDR3 residues: CASRSFVSSGNTIYF. In DNA, the CDR3 is TGTGCCAGTAGATCTTTCGTGAGCTCTGGAAACACCATATATTTT.

In DNA form, the CDR3 reads TGCAGCGTTCACTTCCCGGGGCTAGCCCTCTCCGAGCAGTACTTC. Protein: CSVHFPGLALSEQYF. The chain recombines TRBV29-1 with TRBJ2-7; D might be TRBD1 or TRBD2, each matching 5 bases. V dropped 5 bases and J dropped 6 bases, with 23 bases sitting between them. This CDR3 has 15 residues. Germline CDR1 reads SQVTM; CDR2 reads ANQGSEA.

This clonotype was observed at least ten times. This sequence joins TRBV20-1 and TRBJ2-1; 11 nucleotides agree with TRBD2. The length of the CDR3 is 17 residues. With V trimmed by 1 base and J by 8 bases, 13 bases remained unmatched. Germline V CDR1 and CDR2: DFQATT, SNEGSKA (reference sequence). As DNA, the CDR3 is TGCAGTGCTAGAGTTCCGGGACTAGCGGTTCTAGGCCATGAGCAGTTCTTC. Its translation: CSARVPGLAVLGHEQFF.

This clonotype occurred many times. The chain joins TRBV3-1 to TRBJ2-1, with 7 bases identical to TRBD2. CDR3 length: 15 amino acids. Trimming cost V 4 bases and J 2 bases; bases outside gene matches: 5. CDR1 is LGHDT and CDR2 is YNNKEL in the germline V gene (reference sequence). The CDR3 coding sequence is TGTGCCAGCAGCCCGGGACTACCGCCCTACAATGAGCAGTTCTTC. This gives the protein CASSPGLPPYNEQFF.